This T cell receptor (beta chain) was identified during a study of blood T cell repertoires in COVID-19. Study at large: COVID-19 samples, acute and convalescent, were from the United States, Italy and Spain. T cells, B-cell-depleted T cells, or PBMCs supplied cDNA or gDNA.

Authors' data handling: Reference gene primer amplification in the assay estimated nucleated cell counts. Assay: immunoSEQ multiplex PCR; the TCRdb copy retains only in-frame clones and omits some. V and J calls and clone size are as listed in that table; D and trimming were resolved from the DNA. Of around 260,000 clones in the sample, about 80% are singletons; the top ten hold around 16%. The CDR3 runs to 15 residues. V gave up 2 bases and J gave up 7 bases; unmatched junction bases: 5. In germline, CDR1 is SGHTA, CDR2 FQGNSA. Seattle patients were enrolled during active infection and followed longitudinally.

This chain links TRBV7-2 with TRBJ2-1, with TRBD2 identical over 10 bases. The receptor comes from a person aged 70 to 85 with COVID-19, enrolled during active disease. The sample was peripheral blood. Written as DNA, the CDR3 is TGTGCCAGCAGCTTAAGCGGGGGGGCCGCGAATGAGCAGTTCTTC. It specifies CASSLSGGAANEQFF.